This T cell receptor beta chain was obtained from a study of cytomegalovirus exposure and HLA in healthy donors. Study-wide results and limits: According to reports, the classifier identified cytomegalovirus status with high specificity and sensitivity. Presence/absence analyses supposed approximately even sequencing depth among donors.

Donors sampled were nominally healthy, though unrecorded immune exposures were likely. Amplification used 60 Vbeta primers and 13 Jbeta primers. Data came from immunoSEQ multiplex PCR; TCRdb stores just in-frame clones and leaves some out. The data show more than 85,000 clones, around four fifths seen once. With regard to this clone: The antigen remains unidentified.

This CDR3 region has 15 residues. Germline CDR1 SGHRS, CDR2 YFSETQ. The trim removed 4 bases at V and 8 bases at J, leaving 9 bases unmatched. Sequencing was done on a sample of PBMCs. The chain carries TRBV5-1 and TRBJ1-3; 10 positions agree with TRBD1. The receptor comes from a middle-aged woman in good health and CMV-seropositive. As DNA, the CDR3 is TGCGCCAGCAGCCGAGGGACAGGGGCCCAGGACACCATATATTTT. It specifies CASSRGTGAQDTIYF.